The 4 T cell receptor beta chains in this list originate from one sample, sequenced in a study of blood T cell repertoires in COVID-19. Sequencing used immunoSEQ multiplex PCR; TCRdb keeps in-frame clones, though not all of them. The data contain about 240,000 clones, about 85% of them singletons. Sequences were obtained from peripheral blood. These receptors were collected from a man in his fifties or sixties who had recovered from COVID-19.

The V gene is TRBV7-2, the J gene TRBJ2-2; 7 nucleotides align to TRBD1. V dropped 4 bases and J dropped 2; count of bases not matched to a gene: 1. This CDR3 spans 14 amino acids. Per germline, CDR1 SGHTA and CDR2 FQGNSA. The CDR3 spells CASSWTGNTGELFF. The CDR3 DNA is TGTGCCAGCAGCTGGACAGGCAACACCGGGGAGCTGTTTTTT.

The CDR3: CASSRTRNTEAFF. DNA for the CDR3: TGTGCCAGCAGCCGGACACGGAACACTGAAGCTTTCTTT. The genes are TRBV27 and TRBJ1-1, with D maybe TRBD1 (5 bases). V lost 6 bases and J 1 base, leaving 9 bases between the germline ends. Germline CDR1 is MNHEY and CDR2 is SMNVEV (reference sequence). The CDR3 consists of 13 residues.

The rearrangement links TRBV2 to TRBJ1-5; 8 nucleotides agree with TRBD1. V was pared by 8 bases and J by 2 bases, with 11 bases of the junction left unmatched. The CDR3 spans 16 residues. CDR1 and CDR2 (germline): SNHLY, FYNNEI. The CDR3 here is CASSGGVPRGNQPQHF. In DNA form, the CDR3 reads TGTGCCAGCTCAGGGGGCGTCCCACGGGGCAATCAGCCCCAGCATTTT.

This clone was detected once. CDR3 coding DNA: TGTGCCAGCAGTGAATTCACAGGGAAGAATTCACCCCTCCACTTT. This codes for CASSEFTGKNSPLHF. The gene calls are TRBV6-1 and TRBJ1-6; possibly TRBD1 for D (6 bases). There are 15 residues in the CDR3. The V gene's germline CDR1 is MNHNS and CDR2 SASEGT. V gave up 2 bases and J gave up 7 bases, with 12 bases separating them.